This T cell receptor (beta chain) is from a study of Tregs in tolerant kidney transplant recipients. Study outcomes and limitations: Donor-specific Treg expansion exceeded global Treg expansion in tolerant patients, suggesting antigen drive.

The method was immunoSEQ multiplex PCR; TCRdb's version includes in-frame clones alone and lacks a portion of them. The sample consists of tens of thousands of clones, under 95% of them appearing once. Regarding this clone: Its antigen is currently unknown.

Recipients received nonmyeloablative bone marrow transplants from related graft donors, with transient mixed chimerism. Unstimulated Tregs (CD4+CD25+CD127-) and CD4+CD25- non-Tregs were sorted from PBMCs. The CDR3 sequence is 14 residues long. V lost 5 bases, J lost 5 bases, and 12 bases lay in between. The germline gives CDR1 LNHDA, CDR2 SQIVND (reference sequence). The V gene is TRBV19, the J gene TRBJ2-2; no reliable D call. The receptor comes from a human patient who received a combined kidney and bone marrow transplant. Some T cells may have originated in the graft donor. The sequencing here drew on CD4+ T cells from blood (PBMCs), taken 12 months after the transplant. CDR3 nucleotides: TGTGCCAGTAGTCCCCTTCTGCGGACCGGGGAGCTGTTTTTT. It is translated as CASSPLLRTGELFF.